This TCR beta chain was sequenced for a study of shared T cell receptors in the human thymus. Generated by immunoSEQ multiplex PCR, the TCRdb table keeps only in-frame clones and is missing some. The data contain approximately 660,000 clones, approximately 90% of them singletons. Trimming cost V 8 bases and J 0 bases; bases outside gene matches: 11. This CDR3 spans 18 amino acids. CDR1 is SNHLY, CDR2 FYNNEI, per germline. The data were also submitted as part of a second study, on human thymus T cells. That paper states: Healthy Finnish infants undergoing corrective surgery for congenital heart defects were the donors. Both thymic and peripheral blood repertoires showed apparently biased V and J usage. Related work showed strongly overlapping thymic repertoires across unrelated individuals.

The clonotype comes from a boy under two years old with a congenital heart defect. This rearrangement joins TRBV2 to TRBJ2-1; 12 nucleotides match TRBD1. What was sequenced was thymocytes. In DNA form, the CDR3 reads TGTGCCAGCGAACCGGGACAGGGGGCGCCTGGCTCCTACAATGAGCAGTTCTTC. Encoded protein: CASEPGQGAPGSYNEQFF.